These T cell receptor beta chains were read from a single sample in a study of T-cell reconstitution after alpha-beta-depleted transplantation in children. TCRdb recomputed calls from the PCR reads with MiXCR, one row per CDR3 protein. The sample carries 580,000 or so distinct CDR3 sequences, roughly 24% recorded once. The sample was PBMCs, mostly from graft donor cells, taken 360 days after TCRalphabeta/CD19-depleted stem cell transplant. The origin of the receptors is a boy younger than two who had a stem cell transplant for acute myeloid leukemia, so the T cells may come from the graft donor. Both conserved end residues are part of each CDR3. Each record gives: D gene, V gene, J gene, CDR3 protein. D genes are given only for firm matches.

d_call: -; v_call: TRBV29-1; j_call: TRBJ2-5; cdr3_aa: CSVAGRLQETQYF
d_call: TRBD1; v_call: TRBV11-3; j_call: TRBJ2-7; cdr3_aa: CASSLDREQGPLYF
d_call: -; v_call: TRBV12-3/TRBV12-4; j_call: TRBJ1-5; cdr3_aa: CASSRQSNQPQHF
d_call: -; v_call: TRBV6-1; j_call: TRBJ2-1; cdr3_aa: CASSADGYNEQFF
d_call: TRBD2; v_call: TRBV5-6; j_call: TRBJ2-1; cdr3_aa: CASSSWASGGYNEQFF
d_call: TRBD2; v_call: TRBV3-1; j_call: TRBJ2-3; cdr3_aa: CASSPYTSAFTDTQYF
d_call: -; v_call: TRBV12-3/TRBV12-4; j_call: TRBJ1-4; cdr3_aa: CASTQTAAREKLFF
d_call: -; v_call: TRBV4-3; j_call: TRBJ2-2; cdr3_aa: CASSQEREDWELFF
d_call: -; v_call: TRBV12-3/TRBV12-4; j_call: TRBJ1-5; cdr3_aa: CASSLQSNQPQHF
d_call: TRBD1; v_call: TRBV5-6; j_call: TRBJ2-5; cdr3_aa: CASSRLQGDKETQYF
d_call: TRBD1; v_call: TRBV20-1; j_call: TRBJ1-1; cdr3_aa: CSASHQGDFRMNTEAFF
d_call: -; v_call: TRBV29-1; j_call: TRBJ2-7; cdr3_aa: CSVEDLHARAADGGLYEQYF
d_call: -; v_call: TRBV20-1; j_call: TRBJ2-3; cdr3_aa: CSARDLTDSNTQYF
d_call: -; v_call: TRBV18; j_call: TRBJ2-2; cdr3_aa: CASSPSGDIAGELFF
d_call: TRBD2; v_call: TRBV7-9; j_call: TRBJ2-3; cdr3_aa: CASSLVRGGYTDTQYF
d_call: TRBD2; v_call: TRBV4-3; j_call: TRBJ2-3; cdr3_aa: CASSQDTSLAGDSDTQYF
d_call: TRBD2; v_call: TRBV5-1; j_call: TRBJ2-5; cdr3_aa: CASSSAGTSGGETQYF
d_call: -; v_call: TRBV5-4; j_call: TRBJ2-3; cdr3_aa: CASSLTGILTDTQYF
d_call: -; v_call: TRBV20-1; j_call: TRBJ2-3; cdr3_aa: CSAREGLGGLWDTQYF
d_call: -; v_call: TRBV4-3; j_call: TRBJ2-2; cdr3_aa: CASSQVWGSNTGELFF
d_call: -; v_call: TRBV7-2; j_call: TRBJ2-1; cdr3_aa: CASSLRGWGGKDNEQFF
d_call: -; v_call: TRBV12-3/TRBV12-4; j_call: TRBJ1-1; cdr3_aa: CASSPGVPEAFF
d_call: -; v_call: TRBV28; j_call: TRBJ1-5; cdr3_aa: CASSPGGASNQPQHF
d_call: -; v_call: TRBV5-1; j_call: TRBJ2-7; cdr3_aa: CASSLDSHYEQYF
d_call: -; v_call: TRBV24-1; j_call: TRBJ2-1; cdr3_aa: CATSDYRPNEQFF
d_call: TRBD1; v_call: TRBV29-1; j_call: TRBJ1-2; cdr3_aa: CSVVTGNGYTF
d_call: TRBD1; v_call: TRBV6-1; j_call: TRBJ2-2; cdr3_aa: CASKSGGTGELFF
d_call: -; v_call: TRBV15; j_call: TRBJ2-7; cdr3_aa: CATSIPRVRSRTTFDYEQYF